Sequencing of this TCR beta chain was carried out in a study of blood T cell repertoires in COVID-19. Original processing notes: Using reference gene primer amplification, nucleated cell counts were estimated. Some clones are missing from TCRdb's copy, which holds only in-frame ones; the method was immunoSEQ multiplex PCR. V, J and clone size were drawn from that table, and D and trimming were deduced from the DNA. The sample consists of 200,000 to 300,000 clones, just under 85% of them appearing once. This clone was found once. CDR1 SEHNR and CDR2 FQNEAQ come from the germline V gene (reference sequence). CDR3 length equals 16 residues. J gave up 1 base and V 4 bases, and 6 bases lay outside the gene matches.

V is TRBV7-9 and J is TRBJ2-2; 7 bases fit TRBD2. The sequenced sample was peripheral blood. The TCR was taken from a man older than 75 with acute or convalescent COVID-19. CDR3 nucleotide sequence: TGTGCCAGCAGCTCCCCGTGGGGGGGGAACACCGGGGAGCTGTTTTTT. As protein: CASSSPWGGNTGELFF.